The table lists the clone carrying this T cell receptor beta chain with many counts. The time point was: newly diagnosed GD, antithyroid drugs for less than 3 months. The TCR library was made from RNA that had been extracted from PBMCs in TRIzol. The patients were enrolled through endocrinology in Xi'an, China. Investigators prepared the TCR beta libraries by applying iRepertoire HTBI primers and Arm-PCR of CDR3 regions. From the multiplex PCR reads, TCRdb called clonotypes with MiXCR, one entry per CDR3 protein. The profile shows roughly 420,000 distinct CDR3 sequences, approximately 16% of them singletons. These data belong to a study of regulatory T cells in long-lasting Graves disease. The sample was also reused in another study, on T cells in Graves' hyperthyroidism and ophthalmopathy. That report adds: It was a median around 6 months before onset that the model predicted ophthalmopathy.

The sequencing here drew on peripheral blood mononuclear cells (PBMCs), taken at new diagnosis, from a patient treated with antithyroid drugs. The source is a woman in her twenties or thirties with Graves disease.

The CDR3 sequence: CSARDDRENIQYF. The CDR3 bases are TGCAGTGCTAGAGATGACAGGGAAAACATTCAGTACTTC. The gene calls are TRBV20-1 and TRBJ2-4, with TRBD1 matching over 7 bases. Trimming removed 0 bases from V and 5 bases from J; junction bases left unmatched: 1. This CDR3 is 13 amino acids long. CDR1 is DFQATT, CDR2 SNEGSKA, per germline (reference sequence).